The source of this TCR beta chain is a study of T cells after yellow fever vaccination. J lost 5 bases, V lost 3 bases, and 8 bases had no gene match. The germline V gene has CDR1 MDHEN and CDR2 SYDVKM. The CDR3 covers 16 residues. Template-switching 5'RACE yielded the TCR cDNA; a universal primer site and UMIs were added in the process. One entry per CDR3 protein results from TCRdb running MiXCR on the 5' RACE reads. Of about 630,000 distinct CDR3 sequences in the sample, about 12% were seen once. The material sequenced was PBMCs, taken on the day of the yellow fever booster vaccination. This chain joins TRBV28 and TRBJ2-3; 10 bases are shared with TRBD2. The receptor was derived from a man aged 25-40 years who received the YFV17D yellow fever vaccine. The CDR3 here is CASSFRSGRLEDTQYF. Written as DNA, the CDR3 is TGTGCCAGCAGTTTCCGTAGCGGGAGGCTGGAAGATACGCAGTATTTT.